The source of this TCR beta chain is a study of blood T cell repertoires in COVID-19. The CDR3 totals 13 residues. V lost 2 bases, J lost 2 bases, and 3 bases lay in between. Germline CDR1 and CDR2: SEHNR and FQNEAQ (reference sequence). Under the authors' procedure: It was from reference gene primer amplification that nucleated cell counts were estimated. The repertoire was sequenced with immunoSEQ multiplex PCR; TCRdb's copy has only in-frame clones and lacks some. For V, J and clone size, that table is used; D and trimming come from the DNA. The sample has 200,000 to 250,000 clones, approximately 83% seen once.

The rearrangement links TRBV7-9 to TRBJ1-4, with D hard to call. This clonotype was obtained from a woman aged 55-70 years who had recovered from COVID-19. Input material: PBMCs or T cells enriched from blood (not recorded which). This CDR3 is CASSLSTNEKLFF. The CDR3 bases are TGTGCCAGCAGCTTATCTACTAATGAAAAACTGTTTTTT. Full variable domain (remainder filled in from reference TRBV7-9 and TRBJ1-4): DTGVSQNPRHKITKRGQNVTFRCDPISEHNRLYWYRQTLGQGPEFLTYFQNEAQLEKSRLLSDRFSAERPKGSFSTLEIQRTEQGDSAMYLCASSLSTNEKLFFGSGTQLSVL.